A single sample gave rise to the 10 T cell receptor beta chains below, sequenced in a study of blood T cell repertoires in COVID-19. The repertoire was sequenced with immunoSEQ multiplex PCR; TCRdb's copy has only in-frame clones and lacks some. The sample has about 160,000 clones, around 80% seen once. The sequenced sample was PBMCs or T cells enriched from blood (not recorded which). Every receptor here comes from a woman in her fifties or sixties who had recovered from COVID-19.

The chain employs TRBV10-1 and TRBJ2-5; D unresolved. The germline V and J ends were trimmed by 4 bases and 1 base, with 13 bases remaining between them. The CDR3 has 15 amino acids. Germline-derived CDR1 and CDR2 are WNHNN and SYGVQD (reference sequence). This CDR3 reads CASSVNYGSQETQYF. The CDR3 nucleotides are TGCGCCAGCAGTGTTAACTACGGGTCCCAAGAGACCCAGTACTTC.

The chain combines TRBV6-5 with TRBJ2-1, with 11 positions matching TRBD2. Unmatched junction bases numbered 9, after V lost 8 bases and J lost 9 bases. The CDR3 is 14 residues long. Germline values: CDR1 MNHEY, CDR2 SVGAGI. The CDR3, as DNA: TGTGCCAGCCTCGAGACTAGCGGGGTGGGTGAGCAGTTCTTC. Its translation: CASLETSGVGEQFF.

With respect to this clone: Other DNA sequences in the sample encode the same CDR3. CDR3 region: CASSPGSNQPQHF. The CDR3 nucleotides read TGTGCCAGCTCACCGGGCTCCAATCAGCCCCAGCATTTT. V gene TRBV18 combines with J gene TRBJ1-5; no reliable D call. V was cut by 3 bases and J by 3 bases, with 6 bases left in between. CDR3 length: 13 amino acids. Germline CDR1 and CDR2: KGHSH and LQKENI.

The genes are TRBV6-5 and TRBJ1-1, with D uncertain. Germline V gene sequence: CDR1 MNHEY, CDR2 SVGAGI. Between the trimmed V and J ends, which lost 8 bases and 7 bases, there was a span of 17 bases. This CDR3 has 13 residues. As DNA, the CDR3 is TGTGCCAGCGGCCGAACGAATCAAGTTGAAGCTTTCTTT. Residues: CASGRTNQVEAFF.

CDR3 loop: CASSGRGPNTGELFF. The CDR3 DNA reads TGTGCCAGTAGTGGGAGGGGACCGAACACCGGGGAGCTGTTTTTT. The rearrangement uses TRBV19 and TRBJ2-2; 7 bases line up with TRBD2. CDR3 size: 15 residues. Germline lookup yields CDR1 LNHDA and CDR2 SQIVND (reference sequence). Trimming removed 5 bases from V and 0 bases from J; junction bases left unmatched: 3.

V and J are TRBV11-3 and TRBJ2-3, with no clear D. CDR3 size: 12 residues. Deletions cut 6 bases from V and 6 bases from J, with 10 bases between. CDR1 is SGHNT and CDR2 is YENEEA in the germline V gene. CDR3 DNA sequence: TGTGCCAGCAGTCAACATTCTGATACGCAGTATTTT. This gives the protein CASSQHSDTQYF.

This chain's CDR3 is CASSLRGQNTEAFF. The CDR3 DNA sequence: TGTGCCAGTAGTTTAAGGGGACAGAACACTGAAGCTTTCTTT. V is TRBV19 and J is TRBJ1-1; D may be TRBD1 (6 bases). Germline V gene sequence: CDR1 LNHDA, CDR2 SQIVND (reference sequence). Trimming shortened V by 5 bases and J by 1 base, and 11 bases separated the two germline ends. The CDR3 runs 14 residues.

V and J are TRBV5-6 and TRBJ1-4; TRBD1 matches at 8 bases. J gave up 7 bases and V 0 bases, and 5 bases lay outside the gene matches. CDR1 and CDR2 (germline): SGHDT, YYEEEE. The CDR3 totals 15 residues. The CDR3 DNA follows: TGTGCCAGCAGCTTGGGGACAGGGTTGGGTGAAAAACTGTTTTTT. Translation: CASSLGTGLGEKLFF. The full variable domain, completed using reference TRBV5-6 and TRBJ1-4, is DAGVTQSPTHLIKTRGQQVTLRCSPKSGHDTVSWYQQALGQGPQFIFQYYEEEERQRGNFPDRFSGHQFPNYSSELNVNALLLGDSALYLCASSLGTGLGEKLFFGSGTQLSVL.

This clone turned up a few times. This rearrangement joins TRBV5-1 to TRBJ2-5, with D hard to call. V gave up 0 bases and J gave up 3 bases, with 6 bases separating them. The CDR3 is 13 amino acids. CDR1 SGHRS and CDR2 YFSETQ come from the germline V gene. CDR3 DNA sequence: TGCGCCAGCAGCTTGGGAGTGGAAGAGACCCAGTACTTC. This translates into CASSLGVEETQYF.

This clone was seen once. The CDR3 spells CASSFASGGAYEQYF. CDR3 in DNA: TGTGCCAGCAGCTTTGCTAGCGGGGGGGCCTACGAGCAGTACTTC. This chain connects TRBV7-2 to TRBJ2-7, with 12 bases lining up with TRBD2. The CDR3 is made up of 15 amino acids. The ends lost 3 bases at V and 2 bases at J; junction bases unmatched: 2. CDR1 SGHTA and CDR2 FQGNSA come from the germline V gene.